One and the same sample provided the 22 T cell receptor beta chains below, sequenced in a study of T cell responses to AZD1222 COVID-19 vaccine. Method: immunoSEQ multiplex PCR; TCRdb's copy keeps in-frame clones and lacks some. The profile shows roughly 95,000 clones, more than 85% of them singletons. The specimen comprised peripheral blood, sampled 28 days after the second AZD1222 dose. The receptors were gathered from an adult who received the AZD1222 COVID-19 vaccine.

The rearrangement links TRBV2 to TRBJ1-2, with 10 nucleotides matching TRBD1. CDR1 and CDR2 from the germline V gene are SNHLY and FYNNEI. CDR3 size: 13 residues. V shed 6 bases and J 7 bases; nucleotides not matched to a gene: 5. This CDR3 is CASRGQGRGGYTF. The CDR3 DNA sequence: TGTGCCAGCAGGGGACAGGGGCGGGGTGGCTACACCTTC.

In its sample, this clone was seen once. The chain couples TRBV6-5 to TRBJ1-2; a possible D gene is TRBD1 (5 bases). The germline gives CDR1 MNHEY, CDR2 SVGAGI. The V and J ends lost 5 bases and 8 bases respectively, with 12 bases between them. This CDR3 region has 12 residues. In DNA, the CDR3 is TGTGCCAGCAGTAACAGGCCCGGGGGCTACACCTTC. Protein sequence: CASSNRPGGYTF.

This sequence joins TRBV19 and TRBJ1-5; 8 positions match TRBD1. Trimming at V came to 2 bases and at J to 4 bases, leaving 1 base not matched to a gene. The CDR3 loop spans 14 amino acids. In germline, CDR1 is LNHDA, CDR2 SQIVND (reference sequence). This chain's CDR3 is CASSIWTGNQPQHF. CDR3 in DNA: TGTGCCAGTAGTATATGGACAGGGAATCAGCCCCAGCATTTT.

The V call is TRBV6-5, the J call TRBJ2-7, with TRBD1 matching 8 bases. The CDR3 runs 15 residues. Germline V gene sequence: CDR1 MNHEY, CDR2 SVGAGI. V was clipped by 5 bases and J by 3 bases; unmatched bases: 9. The DNA for the CDR3 is TGTGCCAGCAGTCCACAGGGGGGCTTTAACTACGAGCAGTACTTC. The encoded protein is CASSPQGGFNYEQYF.

The chain links TRBV24-1 to TRBJ2-1; 7 positions match TRBD2. The CDR3 spans 15 residues. With 3 bases clipped from V and 7 bases from J, the junction kept 8 bases outside the gene matches. Germline CDR1 and CDR2: KGHDR and SFDVKD. In DNA, the CDR3 is TGTGCCACCAGTGATAGCGGGGTGAGTGGGAATGAGCAGTTCTTC. This sequence encodes CATSDSGVSGNEQFF.

The rearrangement joins TRBV3-1 (or the pseudogene TRBV3-2) to TRBJ1-1; 8 bases are a match to TRBD1. This CDR3 is 16 amino acids long. The trim removed 5 bases at V and 1 base at J, leaving 9 bases unmatched. From germline, CDR1 is LGHDT and CDR2 YNNKEL (reference sequence). The CDR3 region has the DNA TGTGCCAGCAGCTACCCCGGACAGGGCCCGAACACTGAAGCTTTCTTT. It codes for CASSYPGQGPNTEAFF.

The chain recombines TRBV5-1 with TRBJ2-2, with TRBD1 matching over 7 bases. The V gene end was trimmed by 7 bases and the J gene end by 1 base; junction bases not matched to a gene: 7. Germline V CDR1 and CDR2: SGHRS, YFSETQ. The CDR3 runs to 15 residues. The CDR3 loop reads CASAPGQLNTGELFF. As DNA, the CDR3 is TGCGCCAGCGCCCCGGGACAGCTGAACACCGGGGAGCTGTTTTTT.

This chain joins TRBV5-6 and TRBJ1-4; TRBD1 is a possible D gene (5 bases). V shed 4 bases and J shed 3 bases, with 13 bases lying between them. This CDR3 contains 15 residues. Germline lookup yields CDR1 SGHDT and CDR2 YYEEEE. The CDR3 spells CASSGRGKANEKLFF. DNA of the CDR3: TGTGCCAGCAGCGGACGGGGGAAGGCTAATGAAAAACTGTTTTTT.

This clone occurred once. The chain recombines TRBV15 with TRBJ1-4; D gene uncertain. Trimming took 0 bases from V and 4 from J, leaving 12 bases between them. Germline V CDR1 and CDR2: LNHNV, YYDKDF (reference sequence). The CDR3 sequence is 16 residues long. CDR3 region: CATSRDVGGLNEKLFF. Written as DNA, the CDR3 is TGTGCCACCAGCAGAGATGTCGGCGGGCTTAATGAAAAACTGTTTTTT.

The gene calls are TRBV6-5 and TRBJ2-3, with TRBD2 matching 9 bases. This CDR3 has 16 residues. The ends lost 2 bases at V and 5 bases at J; junction bases unmatched: 8. The germline gives CDR1 MNHEY, CDR2 SVGAGI. Written as DNA, the CDR3 is TGTGCCAGCAGTTACGAGGCGGGGGGGCTGGTAGATACGCAGTATTTT. This translates into CASSYEAGGLVDTQYF.

V gene TRBV28 combines with J gene TRBJ2-7; weak D call: TRBD2 (6 bases). The CDR3 contains 15 residues. Trimming removed 6 bases from V and 1 base from J, with 16 bases in between. Germline V gives CDR1 MDHEN, CDR2 SYDVKM. The CDR3 DNA sequence: TGTGCCAGCAGCCCGGGGGAAGGTGTTTCCTACGAGCAGTACTTC. Its protein is CASSPGEGVSYEQYF.

The chain is built from TRBV7-9 and TRBJ1-4; D call uncertain. From germline, CDR1 is SEHNR and CDR2 FQNEAQ (reference sequence). The CDR3 length is 17 residues. Deletions cut 1 base from V and 0 bases from J, with 12 bases between. The chain's CDR3 is CASSLGPPIATNEKLFF. CDR3 sequence (DNA): TGTGCCAGCAGCTTAGGCCCCCCGATTGCAACTAATGAAAAACTGTTTTTT.

The chain employs TRBV7-8 and TRBJ2-3; D possibly corresponds to TRBD2 (6 bases). The CDR3 totals 15 residues. V lost 3 bases, J lost 2 bases, and 12 bases lay in between. CDR1 is SGHVS and CDR2 is FQNEAQ in the germline V gene. DNA of the CDR3: TGTGCCAGCAGCTTCATGGGGGGAAACACAGATACGCAGTATTTT. Encoded protein: CASSFMGGNTDTQYF.

V and J are TRBV30 and TRBJ1-5, with D possibly matching TRBD1 (6 bases). The CDR3 runs 15 residues. Germline V lookup: CDR1 GTSNPN, CDR2 SVGIG (reference sequence). Trimming removed 3 bases at V and 5 bases at J, with 17 bases between. The DNA of the CDR3 is TGTGCCTGGAGCGGACACCCGGGGGCCCATCAGCCCCAGCATTTT. Protein: CAWSGHPGAHQPQHF.

This chain uses TRBV25-1 with TRBJ1-2; 9 bases fit TRBD1. V dropped 4 bases and J dropped 4; count of bases not matched to a gene: 7. The CDR3 has 15 residues. CDR1 MGHDK and CDR2 SYGVNS come from the germline V gene. In DNA, the CDR3 is TGTGCCAGCAGTGGATCCGGGACAGGGACCTATGGCTACACCTTC. Its protein is CASSGSGTGTYGYTF.

The chain links TRBV28 to TRBJ2-1, with D unresolved. With 6 bases removed from V and 8 bases from J, the gap between germline ends came to 14 bases. CDR3 length equals 13 residues. The germline V gene has CDR1 MDHEN and CDR2 SYDVKM. The CDR3 sequence: CASSPNRRDEQFF. The CDR3 DNA sequence: TGTGCCAGCAGCCCCAACCGAAGGGATGAGCAGTTCTTC.

This clone was seen a single time. CDR3: CASTGQYQETQYF. CDR3 DNA sequence: TGTGCCAGCACGGGCCAGTACCAAGAGACCCAGTACTTC. The chain couples TRBV12-3 or TRBV12-4 to TRBJ2-5; D is unclear. Trimming left V 7 bases short and J 0 bases short, with 9 bases between. This CDR3 comprises 13 residues.

The rearrangement links TRBV19 to TRBJ2-2, with D perhaps matching TRBD1 (6 bases). CDR1 LNHDA and CDR2 SQIVND come from the germline V gene (reference sequence). The CDR3 has 17 amino acids. Trimming stripped 3 bases from V and 1 base from J, with 15 bases between. The CDR3 nucleotides are TGTGCCAGTAGTATCCAATTCGGACAGATGAACACCGGGGAGCTGTTTTTT. Its protein product is CASSIQFGQMNTGELFF.

This rearrangement joins TRBV7-7 to TRBJ1-1; 7 nucleotides align to TRBD1. The CDR3 runs 18 residues. V gave up 5 bases and J gave up 0 bases; unmatched junction bases: 15. The germline CDR1 and CDR2 sequences are SSHAT and FNYEAQ (reference sequence). The CDR3 DNA reads as TGTGCCAGCAGCAGAAGACAGGGCCGATTTTACATGAACACTGAAGCTTTCTTT. Residues: CASSRRQGRFYMNTEAFF.

The chain couples TRBV7-3 to TRBJ1-4; a possible D gene is TRBD1 (5 bases). Germline values: CDR1 SGHTA, CDR2 FQGTGA. The CDR3 is 15 amino acids. Trimming left V 1 base short and J 4 bases short, with 10 bases between. The CDR3 nucleotides read TGTGCCAGCAGCTTAAATGGGGCCCGTAATGAAAAACTGTTTTTT. Its protein product is CASSLNGARNEKLFF.

The sample holds a few counts of this clone. V is TRBV6-5 and J is TRBJ1-1, with a tentative D call TRBD1 (6 bases). The germline CDR1 and CDR2 sequences are MNHEY and SVGAGI. Trimming took off 4 bases at V and 0 bases at J, with 12 bases between the two ends. The CDR3 length is 15 residues. CDR3 residues: CASSSGQLLNTEAFF. The CDR3 nucleotides read TGTGCCAGCAGTTCCGGACAGTTGTTGAACACTGAAGCTTTCTTT.

The rearrangement uses TRBV29-1 and TRBJ2-7; perhaps TRBD1 as D (5 bases). CDR1 is SQVTM, CDR2 ANQGSEA, per germline. Between the trimmed V and J ends, which lost 6 bases and 2 bases, there was a span of 17 bases. The CDR3 loop spans 14 amino acids. CDR3 nucleotides: TGCAGCGTCCGTTGGGCAGGGTTAGCCTACGAGCAGTACTTC. Its protein is CSVRWAGLAYEQYF.